This T cell receptor beta chain was profiled in a study of cytomegalovirus exposure and HLA in healthy donors. Study at large: The same platform was used for the 90 to 150 validation repertoires as for the roughly 700 first-cohort repertoires, as reported in a later analysis.

Study findings and constraints: Under in vitro conditions, three CMV-associated chains were confirmed as specific for CMV antigens. Reports indicated that the classifier achieved high specificity and sensitivity in diagnosing cytomegalovirus status.

Trimming removed 4 bases from V and 7 bases from J; junction bases left unmatched: 11. Germline V gene sequence: CDR1 SGDLS, CDR2 YYNGEE. This CDR3 is built from 16 residues. Remarks on this clone: The target antigen is unknown.

Clones were read by immunoSEQ multiplex PCR, and TCRdb kept only the in-frame ones, dropping some. The data hold over 200,000 clones, with 70% to 90% observed a single time. J is TRBJ2-2 and V is TRBV9; 9 positions agree with TRBD2. The receptor was isolated from a woman aged 18-29 years in good health and CMV-seronegative. Sequences were obtained from PBMCs. CDR3 amino acids: CASSLPLGRGGGELFF. The CDR3 DNA sequence: TGTGCCAGCAGCCTACCCCTCGGGCGGGGGGGCGGGGAGCTGTTTTTT. The entire variable domain, with the rest obtained from reference TRBV9 and TRBJ2-2, is as follows: DSGVTQTPKHLITATGQRVTLRCSPRSGDLSVYWYQQSLDQGLQFLIQYYNGEERAKGNILERFSAQQFPDLHSELNLSSLELGDSALYFCASSLPLGRGGGELFFGEGSRLTVL.